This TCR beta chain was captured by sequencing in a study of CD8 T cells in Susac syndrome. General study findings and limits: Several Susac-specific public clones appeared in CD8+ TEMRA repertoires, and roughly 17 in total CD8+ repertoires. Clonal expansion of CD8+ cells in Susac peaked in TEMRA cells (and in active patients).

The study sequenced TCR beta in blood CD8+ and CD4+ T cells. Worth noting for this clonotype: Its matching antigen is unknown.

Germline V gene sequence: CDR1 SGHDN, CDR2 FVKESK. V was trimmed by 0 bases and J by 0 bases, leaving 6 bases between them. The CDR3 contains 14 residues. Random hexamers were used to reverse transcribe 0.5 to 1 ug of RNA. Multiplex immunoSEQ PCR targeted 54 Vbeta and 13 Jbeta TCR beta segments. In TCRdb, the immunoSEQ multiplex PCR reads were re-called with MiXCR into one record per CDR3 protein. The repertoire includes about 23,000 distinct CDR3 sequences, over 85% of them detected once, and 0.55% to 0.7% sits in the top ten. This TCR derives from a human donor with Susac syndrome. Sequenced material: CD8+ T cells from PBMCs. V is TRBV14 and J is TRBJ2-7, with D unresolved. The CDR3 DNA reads TGTGCCAGCAGCCAAGACACTGACTCCTACGAGCAGTACTTC. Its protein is CASSQDTDSYEQYF.